Listed below are T cell receptor beta chains from one sample, sequenced in a study of blood T cell repertoires in COVID-19. The repertoire was sequenced with immunoSEQ multiplex PCR; TCRdb's copy has only in-frame clones and lacks some. Found here are roughly 250,000 clones, 82% of them singletons; the top ten hold about an eighth. The specimen was peripheral blood. These receptors originate from an older woman with active or convalescent COVID-19. CDR3s include the opening cysteine and the closing phenylalanine or tryptophan. The order of the fields is V gene, J gene, D gene, clone size, CDR3 protein, CDR3 DNA. D genes are given only for firm matches. Clone size is not always given. Where it is, it says once, few, many or a class for expanded clones.

TRBV7-9	TRBJ2-5	TRBD2	-	CASSFLAGGLPQETQYF	TGTGCCAGCAGCTTCCTAGCGGGGGGTCTCCCTCAAGAGACCCAGTACTTC
TRBV11-2	TRBJ2-7	-	-	CASSSAVGRSYEQYF	TGTGCCAGCAGTTCAGCGGTCGGGCGCTCCTACGAGCAGTACTTC
TRBV25-1	TRBJ1-2	TRBD1	few	CASSEPDRGQTNYGYTF	TGTGCCAGCAGTGAACCTGACAGGGGGCAAACTAACTATGGCTACACCTTC
TRBV2	TRBJ1-2	TRBD1	-	CASRQGHYGYTF	TGTGCCAGCCGACAGGGTCACTATGGCTACACCTTC
TRBV3-1/TRBV3-2	TRBJ2-3	TRBD2	-	CASSALAGGTDTQYF	TGTGCCAGCAGCGCCCTAGCGGGGGGCACAGATACGCAGTATTTT
TRBV4-1	TRBJ2-7	TRBD1	-	CASSPGQGHSYEQYF	TGCGCCAGCAGCCCAGGACAGGGGCATTCATACGAGCAGTACTTC
TRBV10-3	TRBJ2-7	TRBD2	few	CAIPRKTSGGLYEQYF	TGTGCCATTCCAAGAAAAACTAGCGGGGGACTCTACGAGCAGTACTTC
TRBV9	TRBJ2-5	TRBD2	-	CARSVEGSGGAGETQYF	TGTGCCCGCAGCGTAGAGGGGAGCGGGGGGGCCGGAGAGACCCAGTACTTC
TRBV6-5	TRBJ1-1	TRBD1	-	CASSYYAGTGPTEAFF	TGTGCCAGCAGTTACTATGCCGGGACAGGGCCGACTGAAGCTTTCTTT
TRBV3-1/TRBV3-2	TRBJ1-1	TRBD1	-	CASSRDRGDTEAFF	TGTGCCAGCAGCCGGGACAGGGGTGACACTGAAGCTTTCTTT
TRBV11-2	TRBJ1-1	-	-	CASSHTRQNTEAFF	TGTGCCAGCAGTCATACCCGACAGAACACTGAAGCTTTCTTT
TRBV10-2	TRBJ2-3	TRBD2	-	CASSGTSGGADTQYF	TGCGCCAGCAGTGGGACTAGCGGGGGTGCAGATACGCAGTATTTT
TRBV9	TRBJ2-1	TRBD1	-	CASSATGFLSNEQFF	TGTGCCAGCAGCGCGACAGGGTTTTTGAGCAATGAGCAGTTCTTC
TRBV27	TRBJ2-7	-	-	CASSLLGGTYEQYF	TGTGCCAGCAGTTTACTCGGGGGAACCTACGAGCAGTACTTC
TRBV3-1/TRBV3-2	TRBJ2-4	-	-	CASSQVVGDIQYF	TGTGCCAGCAGCCAAGTGGTCGGAGACATTCAGTACTTC
TRBV30	TRBJ1-4	TRBD1	-	CAWSVLGTGFGEKLFF	TGTGCCTGGAGTGTATTGGGGACAGGGTTTGGTGAAAAACTGTTTTTT
TRBV11-2	TRBJ2-7	TRBD2	-	CASSVTSGSYEQYF	TGTGCCAGCAGCGTGACTAGCGGGTCCTACGAGCAGTACTTC
TRBV18	TRBJ1-3	-	-	CASSPPGQGNTIYF	TGTGCCAGCTCACCACCGGGCCAGGGAAACACCATATATTTT
TRBV18	TRBJ2-2	TRBD1	-	CASSPDRVGDTGELFF	TGTGCCAGCTCACCGGACAGGGTAGGGGACACCGGGGAGCTGTTTTTT
TRBV6-5	TRBJ1-1	TRBD1	few	CASMTWTGTTEAFF	TGTGCCAGCATGACCTGGACAGGGACTACTGAAGCTTTCTTT